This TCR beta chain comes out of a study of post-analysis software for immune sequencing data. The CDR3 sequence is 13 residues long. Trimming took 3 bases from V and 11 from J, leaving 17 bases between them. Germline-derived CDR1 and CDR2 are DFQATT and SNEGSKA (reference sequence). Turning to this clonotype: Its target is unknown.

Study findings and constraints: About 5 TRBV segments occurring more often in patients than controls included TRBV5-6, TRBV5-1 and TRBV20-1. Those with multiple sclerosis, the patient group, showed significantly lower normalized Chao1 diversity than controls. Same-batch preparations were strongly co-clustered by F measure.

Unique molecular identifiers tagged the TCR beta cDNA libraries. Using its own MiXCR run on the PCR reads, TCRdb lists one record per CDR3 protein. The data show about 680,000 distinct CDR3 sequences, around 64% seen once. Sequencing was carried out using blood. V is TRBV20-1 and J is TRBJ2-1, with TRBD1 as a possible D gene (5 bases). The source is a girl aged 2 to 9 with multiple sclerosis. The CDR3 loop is CSASSPTARKQFF. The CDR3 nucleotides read TGCAGTGCTAGTTCCCCGACAGCTAGGAAGCAGTTCTTC.